This is a list of T cell receptor beta chains from one sample in a study of T-cell reconstitution after alpha-beta-depleted transplantation in children. TCRdb ran MiXCR on the PCR reads and lists one entry per CDR3 protein. The profile covers over 450,000 distinct CDR3 sequences, with 10% to 13% appearing a single time and roughly 2% taken by the ten largest. This specimen consisted of PBMCs, obtained before TCRalphabeta/CD19-depleted stem cell transplant. These receptor sequences come from a child younger than 10 with inherited bone marrow failure, due to receive a stem cell transplant. Each CDR3 is given with its conserved first and last residue. A D gene is named only where the DNA matches it firmly. Expanded clones are given a class, and other clones once, few, many or no size at all.

j_call: TRBJ1-1; d_call: .; clone_size: .; v_call: TRBV9; cdr3_aa: CASSVEGRMNTEAFF; cdr3_nt: TGTGCCAGCAGCGTGGAAGGACGGATGAACACTGAAGCTTTCTTT
j_call: TRBJ2-7; d_call: .; clone_size: .; v_call: TRBV7-2; cdr3_aa: CASSLTDVPYEQYF; cdr3_nt: TGTGCCAGCAGCTTAACGGACGTCCCCTACGAGCAGTACTTC
j_call: TRBJ2-1; d_call: TRBD2; clone_size: many; v_call: TRBV19; cdr3_aa: CASSHAASGSNEQFF; cdr3_nt: TGTGCCAGTAGCCACGCGGCTAGCGGGAGTAATGAGCAGTTCTTC
j_call: TRBJ2-2; d_call: .; clone_size: .; v_call: TRBV4-1; cdr3_aa: CASSHFGGNTGELFF; cdr3_nt: TGCGCCAGCAGCCATTTTGGAGGGAACACCGGGGAGCTGTTTTTT
j_call: TRBJ2-5; d_call: .; clone_size: many; v_call: TRBV4-3; cdr3_aa: CASSKDEGYQETQYF; cdr3_nt: TGCGCCAGCAGCAAAGATGAGGGCTACCAAGAGACCCAGTACTTC
j_call: TRBJ1-3; d_call: TRBD1; clone_size: many; v_call: TRBV9; cdr3_aa: CASSVALQGAGNTIYF; cdr3_nt: TGTGCCAGCAGCGTGGCCCTACAGGGGGCTGGAAACACCATATATTTT
j_call: TRBJ1-3; d_call: .; clone_size: .; v_call: TRBV25-1; cdr3_aa: CASSVGSDGNTIYF; cdr3_nt: TGTGCCAGCAGTGTGGGATCTGATGGAAACACCATATATTTT
j_call: TRBJ2-1; d_call: TRBD2; clone_size: many; v_call: TRBV13; cdr3_aa: CASSTGLALNEQFF; cdr3_nt: TGTGCCAGCAGCACGGGACTAGCCCTCAATGAGCAGTTCTTC
j_call: TRBJ1-1; d_call: .; clone_size: .; v_call: TRBV11-2; cdr3_aa: CASSLEGGVEAFF; cdr3_nt: TGTGCCAGCAGCTTGGAGGGTGGGGTTGAAGCTTTCTTT
j_call: TRBJ2-1; d_call: TRBD2; clone_size: many; v_call: TRBV20-1; cdr3_aa: CSARDLFPGLAANEQFF; cdr3_nt: TGCAGTGCTAGAGATCTTTTCCCGGGACTAGCGGCCAATGAGCAGTTCTTC
j_call: TRBJ2-7; d_call: .; clone_size: few; v_call: TRBV20-1; cdr3_aa: CSARPPPGPPQYF; cdr3_nt: TGCAGTGCTAGACCTCCTCCCGGCCCACCCCAGTACTTC
j_call: TRBJ2-5; d_call: .; clone_size: .; v_call: TRBV27; cdr3_aa: CASSSHMGTGETQYF; cdr3_nt: TGTGCCAGCAGTTCCCATATGGGCACCGGGGAGACCCAGTACTTC
j_call: TRBJ1-4; d_call: .; clone_size: many; v_call: TRBV2; cdr3_aa: CASRFGRSGEKLFF; cdr3_nt: TGTGCCAGCAGATTCGGAAGGTCCGGCGAAAAACTGTTTTTT
j_call: TRBJ1-1; d_call: .; clone_size: many; v_call: TRBV5-5; cdr3_aa: CASSRGTLNTEAFF; cdr3_nt: TGTGCCAGCAGCCGTGGGACATTGAACACTGAAGCTTTCTTT
j_call: TRBJ2-1; d_call: TRBD2; clone_size: .; v_call: TRBV3-1; cdr3_aa: CASSQATSGRSGSYNEQFF; cdr3_nt: TGTGCCAGCAGCCAGGCGACTAGCGGGAGATCGGGCTCCTACAATGAGCAGTTCTTC
j_call: TRBJ2-7; d_call: TRBD2; clone_size: few; v_call: TRBV20-1; cdr3_aa: CSALRLGGRLIYEQYF; cdr3_nt: TGCAGTGCACTGAGGTTAGGCGGGAGGCTCATCTACGAGCAGTACTTC
j_call: TRBJ2-7; d_call: .; clone_size: .; v_call: TRBV19; cdr3_aa: CASSILAGEQYF; cdr3_nt: TGTGCCAGTAGTATTCTCGCGGGGGAGCAGTACTTC
j_call: TRBJ2-5; d_call: TRBD2; clone_size: few; v_call: TRBV12-3/TRBV12-4; cdr3_aa: CASSLSPGLAGGPTYQETQYF; cdr3_nt: TGTGCCAGCAGTTTGTCCCCGGGACTAGCGGGAGGGCCCACCTACCAAGAGACCCAGTACTTC